The rows below give T cell receptor beta chains drawn from one sample of a study of T cell responses to AZD1222 COVID-19 vaccine. TCRdb's table, derived via immunoSEQ multiplex PCR, lists solely in-frame clones and lacks some. This table holds under 70,000 clones, 70% to 80% found once. The source material was peripheral blood, sampled 28 days after the second AZD1222 dose. The receptors come from an adult who received the AZD1222 COVID-19 vaccine. Each CDR3 is given with its conserved first and last residue. A D gene is named only where the DNA matches it firmly. Some rows have no size entry. The others give once, few or many, or a class for an expanded clone.

D gene	J gene	clone size	V gene	CDR3 protein	CDR3 DNA
NA	TRBJ1-1	NA	TRBV6-6	CASIKSENTEAFF	TGTGCCAGCATTAAAAGTGAGAACACTGAAGCTTTCTTT
NA	TRBJ2-3	NA	TRBV7-3	CASSRGGQSSTDTQYF	TGTGCCAGCAGCCGGGGGGGACAGAGTAGCACAGATACGCAGTATTTT
TRBD1	TRBJ1-4	NA	TRBV18	CASSPVTGYEKLFF	TGTGCCAGCTCACCAGTGACAGGGTATGAAAAACTGTTTTTT
NA	TRBJ1-5	NA	TRBV24-1	CATSDSHGPGDQPQHF	TGTGCCACCAGTGATTCCCACGGGCCTGGGGATCAGCCCCAGCATTTT
NA	TRBJ1-4	few	TRBV12-3/TRBV12-4	CASSLGTAEKLFF	TGTGCCAGCAGTTTAGGGACCGCTGAAAAACTGTTTTTT
NA	TRBJ1-4	few	TRBV4-1	CASSQEWPGGGNEKLFF	TGCGCCAGCAGCCAAGAGTGGCCCGGGGGCGGTAATGAAAAACTGTTTTTT
TRBD2	TRBJ2-7	NA	TRBV30	CACSAGTSPYEQYF	TGTGCCTGTTCCGCCGGGACTAGCCCCTACGAGCAGTACTTC
TRBD1	TRBJ2-2	NA	TRBV5-1	CASSGGQTNTGELFF	TGCGCCAGCAGCGGGGGACAGACTAACACCGGGGAGCTGTTTTTT
NA	TRBJ2-7	NA	TRBV5-1	CASSPGSAGVGDEQYF	TGCGCCAGCAGCCCGGGATCGGCAGGCGTTGGGGACGAGCAGTACTTC
TRBD2	TRBJ2-5	NA	TRBV28	CASSLRGGAQYF	TGTGCCAGCAGTTTACGCGGGGGGGCCCAGTACTTC
NA	TRBJ2-2	once	TRBV12-3/TRBV12-4	CASSLGVTGELFF	TGTGCCAGCAGCTTAGGGGTTACCGGGGAGCTGTTTTTT
NA	TRBJ2-5	NA	TRBV7-2	CASTGALERSETQYF	TGTGCCAGCACGGGTGCATTGGAGAGATCGGAGACCCAGTACTTC
NA	TRBJ2-3	NA	TRBV2	CASTVWEDTQYF	TGTGCCAGCACCGTTTGGGAGGATACGCAGTATTTT
TRBD1	TRBJ1-6	NA	TRBV6-6	CASTPGTGRFSPLHF	TGTGCCAGCACTCCCGGGACAGGGCGGTTTTCACCCCTCCACTTT
TRBD2	TRBJ2-2	NA	TRBV27	CASSRGLAGGLNTGELFF	TGTGCCAGCAGTAGGGGACTAGCGGGGGGGCTGAACACCGGGGAGCTGTTTTTT
TRBD1	TRBJ2-5	NA	TRBV5-8	CASSFGQGGETQYF	TGTGCCAGCAGCTTCGGACAGGGGGGTGAGACCCAGTACTTC
TRBD2	TRBJ2-3	NA	TRBV10-3	CAISAGLAGTDTQYF	TGTGCCATCAGTGCGGGCCTAGCGGGGACAGATACGCAGTATTTT
NA	TRBJ2-3	NA	TRBV6-1	CASSELPGAGDTQYF	TGTGCCAGCAGTGAACTTCCGGGGGCGGGAGATACGCAGTATTTT
NA	TRBJ1-1	NA	TRBV3-1/TRBV3-2	CASTRAGEAFF	TGTGCCAGCACCCGGGCAGGTGAAGCTTTCTTT
NA	TRBJ2-7	NA	TRBV6-5	CAVHRGSSYEQYF	TGTGCCGTACACCGGGGTAGCTCCTACGAGCAGTACTTC
NA	TRBJ1-4	once	TRBV10-3	CAISEQNNEKLFF	TGTGCCATCAGTGAACAGAATAATGAAAAACTGTTTTTT
NA	TRBJ1-5	NA	TRBV7-2	CASSLGRSNQPQHF	TGTGCCAGCAGCTTAGGAAGGAGCAATCAGCCCCAGCATTTT
NA	TRBJ1-5	few	TRBV27	CASSLYGAGEPQHF	TGTGCCAGCAGTTTATATGGGGCAGGGGAACCCCAGCATTTT
TRBD1	TRBJ1-1	NA	TRBV24-1	CATSDPGQGPEAFF	TGTGCCACCAGTGACCCAGGACAGGGGCCTGAAGCTTTCTTT
NA	TRBJ1-1	NA	TRBV6-1	CASSEYLSGNTFF	TGTGCCAGCAGTGAATACTTGTCCGGGAATACTTTCTTT